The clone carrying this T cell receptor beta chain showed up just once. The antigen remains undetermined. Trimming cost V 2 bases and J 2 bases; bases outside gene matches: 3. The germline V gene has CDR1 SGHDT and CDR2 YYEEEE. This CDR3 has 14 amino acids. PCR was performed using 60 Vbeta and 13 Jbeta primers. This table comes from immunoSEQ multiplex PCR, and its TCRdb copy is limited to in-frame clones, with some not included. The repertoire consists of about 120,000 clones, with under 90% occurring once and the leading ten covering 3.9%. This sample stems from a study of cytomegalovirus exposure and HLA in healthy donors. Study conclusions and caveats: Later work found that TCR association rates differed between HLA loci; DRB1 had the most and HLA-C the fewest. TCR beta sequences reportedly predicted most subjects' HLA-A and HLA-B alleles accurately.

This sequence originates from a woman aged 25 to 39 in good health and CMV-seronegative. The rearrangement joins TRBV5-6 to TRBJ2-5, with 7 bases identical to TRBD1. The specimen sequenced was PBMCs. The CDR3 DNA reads TGTGCCAGCAGCTTCGTGACAGGGCAAGAGACCCAGTACTTC. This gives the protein CASSFVTGQETQYF. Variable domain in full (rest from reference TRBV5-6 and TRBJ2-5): DAGVTQSPTHLIKTRGQQVTLRCSPKSGHDTVSWYQQALGQGPQFIFQYYEEEERQRGNFPDRFSGHQFPNYSSELNVNALLLGDSALYLCASSFVTGQETQYFGPGTRLLVL.